The TCR beta chain described here comes from a study of beta chain features in type 1 diabetes. Germline V gene lookup returns CDR1 SGDLS and CDR2 YYNGEE. V was clipped by 2 bases and J by 4 bases, with 12 bases between them. The CDR3 loop spans 14 amino acids. The table lists this clone with a few counts. Isolated RNA was reverse transcribed in full, so expressed TCRB transcripts were sequenced. Profiled with immunoSEQ multiplex PCR; TCRdb holds only in-frame clones, not every one. This sample has about 290,000 clones, with about 8.5% found just once. The chain has TRBV9 and TRBJ2-5, with D possibly being TRBD1 (5 bases). The material sequenced was central memory CD4+ T cells from blood. The TCR was taken from a woman aged 18-30 years in good health. Written as DNA, the CDR3 is TGTGCCAGCAGCGTTATCCCTCAGGGAGAGACCCAGTACTTC. This sequence encodes CASSVIPQGETQYF.